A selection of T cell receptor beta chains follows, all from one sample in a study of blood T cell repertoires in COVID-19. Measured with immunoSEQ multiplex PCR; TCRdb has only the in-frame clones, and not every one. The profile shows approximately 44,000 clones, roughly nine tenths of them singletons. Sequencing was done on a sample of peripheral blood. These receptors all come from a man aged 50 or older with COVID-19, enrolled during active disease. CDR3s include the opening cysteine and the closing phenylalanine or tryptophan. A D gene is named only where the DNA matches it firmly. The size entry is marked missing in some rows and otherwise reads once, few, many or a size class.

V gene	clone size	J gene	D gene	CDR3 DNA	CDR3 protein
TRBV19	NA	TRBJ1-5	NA	TGTGCCAGTAGTTCCCGGGTTAACCGGGGGAATCAGCCCCAGCATTTT	CASSSRVNRGNQPQHF
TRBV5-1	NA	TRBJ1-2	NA	TGCGCCAGCAGCTTGGGCGGGGGTTCTAACTATGGCTACACCTTC	CASSLGGGSNYGYTF
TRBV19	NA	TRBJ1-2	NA	TGTGCCAGTAGTATGGAAGAGGAGGACTATGGCTACACCTTC	CASSMEEEDYGYTF
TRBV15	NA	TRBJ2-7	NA	TGTGCCACCAGCAGAGATTTCCGATCCAGGGGCGAGCAGTACTTC	CATSRDFRSRGEQYF
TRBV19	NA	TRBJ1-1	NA	TGTGCCAGTACCTCAAACCCAACAGTTATGGGAGGTGAAGCTTTCTTT	CASTSNPTVMGGEAFF
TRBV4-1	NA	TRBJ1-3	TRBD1	TGCGCCAGCAGCCAACATACAGGGGGCCCTATCGGTGGTGGAAACACCATATATTTT	CASSQHTGGPIGGGNTIYF
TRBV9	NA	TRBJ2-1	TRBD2	TGTGCCAGCAGCCCCCGCAGCGGGAGGGTCTACAATGAGCAGTTCTTC	CASSPRSGRVYNEQFF
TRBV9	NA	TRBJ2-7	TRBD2	TGTGCCAGCAGCGTAGCTAGCGGGCCAACCTACGAGCAGTACTTC	CASSVASGPTYEQYF
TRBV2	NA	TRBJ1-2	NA	TGTGCCAGCAGACCTTTGATAGCCTATGGCTACACCTTC	CASRPLIAYGYTF
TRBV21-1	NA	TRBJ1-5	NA	TGTGCCAGCAGGTCCTATAGCAATCAGCCCCAGCATTTT	CASRSYSNQPQHF
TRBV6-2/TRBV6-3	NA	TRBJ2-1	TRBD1	TGTGCCAGCAGTAATGGACAGGGACGAGACAATGAGCAGTTCTTC	CASSNGQGRDNEQFF
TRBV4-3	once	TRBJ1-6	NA	TGCGCCAGCAGCCAAGACCCCAGGGTTGGTTCACCCCTCCACTTT	CASSQDPRVGSPLHF
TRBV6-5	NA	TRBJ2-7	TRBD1	TGTGCCAGCAAGGGACAGGCCAACTCCTACGAGCAGTACTTC	CASKGQANSYEQYF
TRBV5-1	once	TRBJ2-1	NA	TGCGCCAGCAGCTCGGACTCCTACCCGACCTACAATGAGCAGTTCTTC	CASSSDSYPTYNEQFF
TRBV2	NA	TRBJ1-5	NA	TGTGCCAGCAGTGAAGCGGAGTCGGGAAAAATAGAGCCCCAGCATTTT	CASSEAESGKIEPQHF
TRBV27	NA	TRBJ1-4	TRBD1	TGTGCCAGCAGTTTCAAGCCCTCAGGACAGGGTAATGAAAAACTGTTTTTT	CASSFKPSGQGNEKLFF
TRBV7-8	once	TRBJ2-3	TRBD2	TGTGCCAGCAGCCCGGGGGGGGCCAACACAGATACGCAGTATTTT	CASSPGGANTDTQYF
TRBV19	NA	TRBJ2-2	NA	TGTGCCAGTAGTATAGTTCTGGGGGCCGACACCGGGGAGCTGTTTTTT	CASSIVLGADTGELFF